A single sample is the source of the 20 T cell receptor delta chains below, sequenced in a study of delta chains in infants with herpesvirus infections. Reverse transcription of PBMC RNA used primers specific for the gamma and delta chains. TCRdb applied CATT to the RT-PCR reads for clone calling. The data show about 510 delta-chain clones, 12% seen once. Here the sequenced sample was peripheral blood, taken at time point 2 of longitudinal follow-up. Receptors were obtained from a human donor who was a Ugandan infant, either HIV-exposed or HIV-unexposed (not recorded which).

In regard to this clone: This may be a read error: a much more frequent sequence differs by one nucleotide. V gene TRDV2 combines with J gene TRDJ3; 7 bases match TRDD3. No J segment appears in TCRdb, so it was assigned here by matching the sequence to germline. The germline V gene has CDR1 GEAIGNYY and CDR2 EKD. The CDR3 length is 19 residues. CDR3 nucleotides: TGTGCCTGTGGCACCTGGGGGCCACAAAGCTCCTGGGACACCCGACAGATGTTTTTC. This translates into CACGTWGPQSSWDTRQMFF.

This clone was detected only a few times. A single base is all that separates this from a far larger clone, so a read error is likely. This chain joins TRDV1 and TRDJ1; 7 nucleotides align to TRDD2. V was pared by 3 bases and J by 5 bases, with 15 bases of the junction left unmatched. Germline values: CDR1 TSWWSYY, CDR2 QGS. There are 17 residues in the CDR3. DNA of the CDR3: TGTGCTCTTGGGGACCACATTTTCCTACGGTTGAGGGATAAACTCATCTTT. Amino acids: CALGDHIFLRLRDKLIF.

With respect to this clone: A read error is the likely source, as a far larger clone sits one nucleotide away. The chain couples TRDV2 to TRDJ1; 7 nucleotides line up with TRDD3. TCRdb does not report a J gene; here it was assigned by matching the DNA to germline references. This CDR3 comprises 18 residues. The germline gives CDR1 GEAIGNYY, CDR2 EKD. The junction had 18 bases not matched to a gene; V was cut back by 0 bases and J by 6 bases. The DNA for the CDR3 is TGTGCCTGTGACACCGCGGGGGCCCGGCCGGGATACCTCTATAAACTCATCTTT. This gives the protein CACDTAGARPGYLYKLIF.

This clone appeared a single time. Given a far larger clone just one base away, this is likely a sequencing read error. V usage is TRDV2 and J usage is TRDJ1, with D hard to call. No J gene was available from TCRdb, and it was assigned here by a germline match of the DNA. V lost 0 bases and J lost 6, with 25 bases in between. The CDR3 extends over 18 amino acids. CDR1 GEAIGNYY and CDR2 EKD come from the germline V gene. This chain's CDR3 is CACDTAEARPVYLYKLIF. CDR3 DNA: TGTGCCTGTGACACCGCGGAGGCCCGGCCGGTATACCTCTATAAACTCATCTTT.

This clone has only a few counts. The J gene was reported as TRDJ1; the V gene went uncalled; the DNA was not used to check the table's D call, TRDD3. The CDR3 consists of 19 residues. CDR3 nucleotides: TGTGCTGTGTCCTTCTTCCTCTTGGGGGATAGAGTTCAGCGCGATAAACTCATCTTT. It encodes CAVSFFLLGDRVQRDKLIF.

On this clone itself: A read error is possible here, since a much larger clone lies one base away. J is TRDJ1 and V is TRDV1; D possibly corresponds to TRDD2 (5 bases). This CDR3 comprises 15 residues. Per the germline V gene, CDR1 is TSWWSYY and CDR2 is QGS. Trimming shortened V by 3 bases and J by 7 bases, and 18 bases separated the two germline ends. CDR3 nucleotide sequence: TGTGCTCTTGGGGATCACGGCCCTACGGAGGCTAAACTCATCTTT. It specifies CALGDHGPTEAKLIF.

Concerning this clone: A far larger clone is one nucleotide away, so this likely arose from a read error. J gene calling gave no result, while the V gene is TRDV2; the table's TRDD3 call for D was not verified on the DNA. CDR3 size: 17 residues. Germline CDR1 and CDR2: GEAIGNYY and EKD. Written as DNA, the CDR3 is TGTGCCTGTGACAACTGGGGGAGCTCCTGGGACACCCGACAAATGTTTTTC. This gives the protein CACDNWGSSWDTRQMFF.

A note on this clone: A much larger clone lies a single base off, so this may be a read error. The V call is TRDV2, the J call TRDJ1; 8 nucleotides agree with TRDD3. This CDR3 is built from 18 residues. Losses at the gene ends were 3 bases for V and 0 bases for J; bases not matched to a gene: 14. Germline V lookup: CDR1 GEAIGNYY, CDR2 EKD. The CDR3 DNA sequence: TGTGCCTGTGACGTACCGGGGGATAGGCAATGGTACACCGATAAACTCATCTTT. Amino acids: CACDVPGDRQWYTDKLIF.

The chain uses TRDV1 and TRDJ1, with a tentative D call TRDD2 (6 bases). The V gene lost 3 bases and the J gene lost 12 bases, with 44 bases spanning the gap. The CDR3 spans 22 residues. Germline V gene data show CDR1 as TSWWSYY and CDR2 as QGS. CDR3 sequence: CALGDRPTTFLNLLAYTEKIIF. The CDR3 DNA follows: TGTGCTCTTGGGGATCGCCCCACGACTTTCCTAAACCTACTGGCCTACACCGAAAAAATCATCTTT.

This clone is judged medium-sized. The chain combines TRDV2 with TRDJ1; D uncertain. CDR1 is GEAIGNYY, CDR2 EKD, per germline. This CDR3 region has 15 residues. V dropped 0 bases and J dropped 6 bases, with 16 bases sitting between them. CDR3 DNA: TGTGCCTGTGACACCCTACTGCGATCGTACAATAAACTCATCTTT. Translating gives CACDTLLRSYNKLIF.

On this clone: It may be a read error: a sequence one base away is much more abundant. This sequence joins TRDV1 and TRDJ1, with D tentatively TRDD3 (5 bases). The V end lost 0 bases, the J end lost 4 bases, and 27 bases lay between the germline ends. Germline loops: CDR1 TSWWSYY, CDR2 QGS. The CDR3 runs to 20 residues. The CDR3 spells CALGELGSGGGDPPSDKLIF. DNA of the CDR3: TGTGCTCTTGGGGAACTCGGGTCCGGCGGCGGGGACCCCCCTAGCGATAAACTCATCTTT.

This clone is termed large. The chain recombines TRDV1 with TRDJ1; maybe TRDD3 (6 bases). The CDR3 is 21 residues long. CDR1 is TSWWSYY, CDR2 QGS, per germline. Trimming shortened V by 1 base and J by 0 bases, and 27 bases separated the two germline ends. The CDR3 nucleotides read TGTGCTCTTGGGGAACGTCCCTACGGGAACCCTTTGGGGGGGTACACCGATAAACTCATCTTT. Translating gives CALGERPYGNPLGGYTDKLIF.

CDR3 region: CASARPFPTPFLGGYARNDKLIF. The DNA of the CDR3 is TGTGCTTCCGCTCGCCCGTTTCCTACTCCCTTCTTAGGGGGATACGCGAGAAACGATAAACTCATCTTT. The chain couples TRAV38-2/DV8 to TRDJ1; 10 nucleotides agree with TRDD3. V shed 9 bases and J 4 bases; nucleotides not matched to a gene: 36. Germline values: CDR1 TSESDYY, CDR2 QEAYKQQN. This CDR3 is 23 amino acids long.

About this clone: This is likely an artifact of a read error, given a far larger clone one base away. This sequence joins TRDV1 and TRDJ1; TRDD2 aligns across 7 bases. TCRdb supplies no J gene; here it was assigned by aligning the nucleotide sequence to germline. Germline CDR1 reads TSWWSYY; CDR2 reads QGS. The CDR3 is made up of 17 amino acids. Germline trimming cut 3 bases from V and 5 bases from J; bases unmatched to any gene: 15. The CDR3 spells CALGDHIFLRLEDKLIF. DNA for the CDR3: TGTGCTCTTGGGGACCACATTTTCCTACGGTTGGAGGATAAACTCATCTTT.

Worth noting for this clone: A read error may explain this, as a much larger clone is one base away. The V and J genes are TRAV38-2/DV8 and TRDJ1, with TRDD3 matching over 11 bases. Germline trimming cut 0 bases from V and 0 bases from J; bases unmatched to any gene: 22. Germline V gene lookup returns CDR1 TSESDYY and CDR2 QEAYKQQN. This CDR3 spans 23 amino acids. The CDR3 region is CAYRSAPSFQIDWGIRYTDKLIF. CDR3 DNA: TGTGCTTATAGGAGCGCGCCCAGTTTCCAAATTGATTGGGGGATACGGTACACCGATAAACTCATCTTT.

To note about this clone: This likely traces to a read error, being one base from a far larger clone. This rearrangement joins TRDV2 to TRDJ3; 9 bases match TRDD3. CDR1 is GEAIGNYY, CDR2 EKD, per germline. The CDR3 is 19 amino acids. DNA for the CDR3: TGTGCCTGTGACACCGTACTGGGGGACAGCTCCTGGGACGCCCGACAGATGTTTTTC. It translates to CACDTVLGDSSWDARQMFF.

A few counts support this clone. A read error is possible here, since a much larger clone lies one base away. The same CDR3 arises from other DNA sequences in this sample as well. This chain links TRDV1 with TRDJ1; D gene uncertain. Per the germline V gene, CDR1 is TSWWSYY and CDR2 is QGS. The CDR3 runs to 16 residues. Trimming removed 3 bases at V and 7 bases at J, with 21 bases between. The CDR3 reads CALGEAVPPPTFKLIF. The CDR3 DNA is TGTGCTCTTGGGGAGGCGGTACCCCCCCCGACGTTTAAACTCATCTTT.

Regarding this clone: A much bigger clone sits one base away, suggesting this may be a read error. The J gene is TRDJ1, the V gene TRDV1; weak D call: TRDD3 (6 bases). Germline V gene sequence: CDR1 TSWWSYY, CDR2 QGS. The CDR3 covers 22 residues. The CDR3, as DNA: TGTGCTCCTGGGGAACTAGCGGTGTCCCTTGTCCCTGGTAATATGTACACCGATAAACTCATCTTT. It translates to CAPGELAVSLVPGNMYTDKLIF.

This clone was counted a few times. A far larger clone is a single base away, which makes a read error likely. The chain links TRAV29/DV5 to TRDJ1; TRDD3 is a possible D gene (6 bases). With 0 bases removed from V and 3 bases from J, the gap between germline ends came to 24 bases. The CDR3 runs 18 residues. Per germline, CDR1 NSMFDY and CDR2 ISSIKDK. The CDR3 loop reads CAASALRWGLWYADKLIF. In DNA, the CDR3 is TGTGCAGCAAGCGCTCTCAGGTGGGGGCTCTGGTACGCCGATAAACTCATCTTT.

As to this clone: A much larger clone lies one base from this, so it may be a read error. The chain employs TRDV1 and TRDJ1, with 7 bases fitting TRDD3. The CDR3 totals 20 residues. Germline loops: CDR1 TSWWSYY, CDR2 QGS. This CDR3 is CALGEVVLNGLGGYTEKLIF. For the CDR3, the DNA is TGTGCTCTTGGGGAAGTGGTCCTAAACGGGCTGGGGGGGTACACCGAAAAACTCATCTTT.